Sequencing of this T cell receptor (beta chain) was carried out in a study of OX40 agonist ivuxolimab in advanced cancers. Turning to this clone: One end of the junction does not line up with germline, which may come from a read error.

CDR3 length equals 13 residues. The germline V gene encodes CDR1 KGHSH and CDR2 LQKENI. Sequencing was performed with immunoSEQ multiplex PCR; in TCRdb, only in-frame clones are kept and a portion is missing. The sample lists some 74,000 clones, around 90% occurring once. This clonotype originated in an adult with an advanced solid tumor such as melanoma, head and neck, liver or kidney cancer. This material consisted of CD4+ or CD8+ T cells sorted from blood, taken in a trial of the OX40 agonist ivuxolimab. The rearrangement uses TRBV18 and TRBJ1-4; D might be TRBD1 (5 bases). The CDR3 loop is CAGSGGSNEKLFF. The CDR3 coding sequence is TGTGCCGGCTCCGGGGGATCTAATGAAAAACTGTTTTTT.